These 26 T cell receptor beta chains originate from one sample sequenced in a study of blood T cell repertoires in COVID-19. TCRdb's table, derived via immunoSEQ multiplex PCR, lists solely in-frame clones and lacks some. Found here are around 74,000 clones, around 90% of them singletons; the top ten hold approximately 4.3%. Sequencing was done on a sample of peripheral blood. These receptors were obtained from a man in his fifties or sixties with active COVID-19.

The V gene is TRBV5-1, the J gene TRBJ2-3; TRBD2 agrees at 8 bases. From germline, CDR1 is SGHRS and CDR2 YFSETQ. V lost 6 bases and J lost 0; bases outside the gene matches: 9. The CDR3 covers 16 residues. Written as DNA, the CDR3 is TGCGCCAGCACCCGCCGGGGACTAGAGAGCACAGATACGCAGTATTTT. Translation gives CASTRRGLESTDTQYF.

The V gene is TRBV28, the J gene TRBJ2-7, with 8 positions matching TRBD1. CDR1 and CDR2 from the germline V gene are MDHEN and SYDVKM. V dropped 4 bases and J dropped 1; count of bases not matched to a gene: 9. The CDR3 length is 16 residues. The CDR3 DNA sequence: TGTGCCAGCAGTTCCAGCCGGGACAGGAGTTCCTACGAGCAGTACTTC. Its protein is CASSSSRDRSSYEQYF.

The chain links TRBV2 to TRBJ2-1, with 10 bases lining up with TRBD1. Germline trimming cut 5 bases from V and 6 bases from J; bases unmatched to any gene: 4. The CDR3 contains 14 residues. Per germline, CDR1 SNHLY and CDR2 FYNNEI. The CDR3 DNA sequence: TGTGCCAGCAGTCCCGGGACAGGGGTCAATGAGCAGTTCTTC. It translates to CASSPGTGVNEQFF.

This clone was picked up one time. The chain links TRBV2 to TRBJ1-2; D may be TRBD1 (6 bases). Germline V CDR1 and CDR2: SNHLY, FYNNEI. The V end was cut by 5 bases, the J end by 6 bases, with 13 bases between. The CDR3 totals 13 residues. The CDR3 here is CASSTGFIDGYTF. In DNA, the CDR3 is TGTGCCAGCAGTACAGGGTTTATCGATGGCTACACCTTC.

This chain joins TRBV28 and TRBJ1-2; D not certain. The CDR3 runs to 13 residues. Trimming cost V 2 bases and J 4 bases, with 8 bases left between them. Germline V gene lookup returns CDR1 MDHEN and CDR2 SYDVKM. CDR3 loop: CASSLGLPYGYTF. In DNA form, the CDR3 reads TGTGCCAGCAGTTTAGGGCTTCCCTATGGCTACACCTTC.

The chain is built from TRBV15 and TRBJ2-2; 7 bases align to TRBD1. The CDR3 spans 16 residues. The V gene end was trimmed by 5 bases and the J gene end by 1 base; junction bases not matched to a gene: 7. CDR1 is LNHNV, CDR2 YYDKDF, per germline (reference sequence). The CDR3 coding sequence is TGTGCCACCAGCCTCGCACAGGGGTTGAACACCGGGGAGCTGTTTTTT. This sequence encodes CATSLAQGLNTGELFF. Based on the CDR3 plus reference TRBV15 and TRBJ2-2, the full variable domain is DAMVIQNPRYQVTQFGKPVTLSCSQTLNHNVMYWYQQKSSQAPKLLFHYYDKDFNNEADTPDNFQSRRPNTSFCFLDIRSPGLGDTAMYLCATSLAQGLNTGELFFGEGSRLTVL.

CDR3 in amino acids: CASSAYRSDTEAFF. The CDR3 DNA is TGTGCCAGCAGTGCATACAGATCGGACACTGAAGCTTTCTTT. The chain employs TRBV6-6 and TRBJ1-1; D not certain. The CDR3 totals 14 residues. Germline CDR1 reads MNHNY; CDR2 reads SVGAGI (reference sequence). V lost 5 bases, J lost 3 bases, and 13 bases lay in between.

V is TRBV30 and J is TRBJ1-5; 8 bases align to TRBD1. The junction had 8 bases not matched to a gene; V was cut back by 6 bases and J by 4 bases. This CDR3 has 14 residues. Germline CDR1 is GTSNPN and CDR2 is SVGIG (reference sequence). CDR3 amino acids: CACQRQGWNQPQHF. The CDR3 DNA reads TGTGCCTGCCAAAGACAGGGGTGGAATCAGCCCCAGCATTTT.

By frequency in the sample, this clone is medium-sized. CDR3 amino acids: CARGIGDRGRCQPQHF. The CDR3 nucleotides read TGCGCCAGAGGAATAGGGGACAGGGGGAGGTGTCAGCCCCAGCATTTT. V gene TRBV10-1 combines with J gene TRBJ1-5, with 11 nucleotides matching TRBD1. Germline V gives CDR1 WNHNN, CDR2 SYGVQD (reference sequence). V was clipped by 9 bases and J by 6 bases; unmatched bases: 13. This CDR3 has 16 amino acids.

Relative to its sample, this clone is medium-sized. The chain is built from TRBV4-1 and TRBJ1-6, with TRBD1 matching over 8 bases. Germline V gives CDR1 MGHRA, CDR2 YSYEKL. Trimming took 3 bases from V and 7 from J; bases not matched to a gene: 8. The CDR3 sequence is 16 residues long. The CDR3 DNA reads TGCGCCAGCAGCCACGAGAGACAGGGGTGGAATTCACCCCTCCACTTT. This sequence encodes CASSHERQGWNSPLHF.

The J gene is TRBJ2-7, the V gene TRBV14; perhaps TRBD2 as D (5 bases). The CDR3 runs 14 residues. Germline CDR1 and CDR2: SGHDN and FVKESK. Trimming cost V 4 bases and J 6 bases, with 16 bases left between them. The CDR3 region has the DNA TGTGCCAGCAGCCTCACCTATCGGGGTGGCGAGCAGTACTTC. Encoded protein: CASSLTYRGGEQYF.

This clone has just one count. J is TRBJ2-2 and V is TRBV9, with 8 nucleotides matching TRBD1. Per the germline V gene, CDR1 is SGDLS and CDR2 is YYNGEE. V dropped 4 bases and J dropped 0; count of bases not matched to a gene: 2. This CDR3 has 15 amino acids. The CDR3 protein is CASSWGQANTGELFF. CDR3 DNA: TGTGCCAGCAGCTGGGGACAGGCGAACACCGGGGAGCTGTTTTTT.

V and J are TRBV5-1 and TRBJ1-6; 7 bases match TRBD1. This CDR3 is built from 16 residues. CDR1 SGHRS and CDR2 YFSETQ come from the germline V gene. Germline trimming cut 3 bases from V and 8 bases from J; bases unmatched to any gene: 11. This CDR3 is CASSSTGERGYSPLHF. In DNA form, the CDR3 reads TGCGCCAGCAGCTCTACAGGGGAAAGAGGGTATTCACCCCTCCACTTT. Full variable domain (remainder filled in from reference TRBV5-1 and TRBJ1-6): KAGVTQTPRYLIKTRGQQVTLSCSPISGHRSVSWYQQTPGQGLQFLFEYFSETQRNKGNFPGRFSGRQFSNSRSEMNVSTLELGDSALYLCASSSTGERGYSPLHFGNGTRLTVT.

The V and J genes are TRBV28 and TRBJ1-6; D remains unclear. CDR3 length: 18 residues. V lost 6 bases, J lost 0 bases, and 18 bases lay in between. Germline CDR1 is MDHEN and CDR2 is SYDVKM. CDR3 protein: CASSLPGVSDSYNSPLHF. In DNA form, the CDR3 reads TGTGCCAGCAGCCTCCCGGGAGTTTCCGACTCCTATAATTCACCCCTCCACTTT.

The gene calls are TRBV5-1 and TRBJ2-1, with 12 bases aligning to TRBD2. The J segment lost 6 bases and the V segment lost 4 bases, leaving 5 bases of the junction unmatched. The CDR3 spans 15 residues. Germline V CDR1 and CDR2: SGHRS, YFSETQ. The CDR3 protein is CASSLGLAGPNEQFF. The CDR3 DNA is TGCGCCAGCAGCCTGGGACTAGCGGGCCCCAATGAGCAGTTCTTC.

CDR3 nucleotide sequence: TGCGCCAGCAGCCGACAGTCGACAGGGACGAGAGCCGGGGAGCTGTTTTTT. It translates to CASSRQSTGTRAGELFF. This chain connects TRBV4-3 to TRBJ2-2, with 7 positions matching TRBD1. Germline-derived CDR1 and CDR2 are LGHNA and YSLEER. The CDR3 consists of 17 residues. The ends lost 4 bases at V and 6 bases at J; junction bases unmatched: 14.

This clone was recorded only once. This chain joins TRBV18 and TRBJ1-5; 11 bases match TRBD1. The V segment lost 4 bases and the J segment 1 base; nucleotides outside the gene matches: 0. The CDR3 has 15 amino acids. Per the germline V gene, CDR1 is KGHSH and CDR2 is LQKENI. The chain's CDR3 is CASSRDRGSNQPQHF. The CDR3 DNA reads TGTGCCAGCTCACGGGACAGGGGGAGCAATCAGCCCCAGCATTTT.

The chain combines TRBV6-5 with TRBJ2-5, with 11 bases fitting TRBD2. The ends lost 6 bases at V and 2 bases at J; junction bases unmatched: 2. The length of the CDR3 is 14 residues. Germline loops: CDR1 MNHEY, CDR2 SVGAGI. CDR3 nucleotide sequence: TGTGCCAGCAGCCGACTAGCGGGGCAAGAGACCCAGTACTTC. Residues: CASSRLAGQETQYF.

The genes are TRBV7-9 and TRBJ2-1, with 10 positions matching TRBD2. This CDR3 spans 14 amino acids. Trimming took 5 bases from V and 10 from J; bases not matched to a gene: 8. Per germline, CDR1 SEHNR and CDR2 FQNEAQ (reference sequence). The CDR3 nucleotides read TGTGCCAGCAGCGCCAGCGGGAGGGCCCAAGAGCAGTTCTTC. Its protein product is CASSASGRAQEQFF.

This CDR3 reads CASSQGQGSNEQFF. In nucleotides, the CDR3 is TGTGCCAGCAGCCAGGGACAGGGGAGCAATGAGCAGTTCTTC. The chain links TRBV7-3 to TRBJ2-1, with 10 nucleotides matching TRBD1. V lost 5 bases and J lost 6; bases outside the gene matches: 4. Germline V gene data show CDR1 as SGHTA and CDR2 as FQGTGA. The CDR3 length is 14 residues.

V gene TRBV11-1 combines with J gene TRBJ1-5, with D perhaps TRBD1 (5 bases). CDR3 length equals 16 residues. V was pared by 5 bases and J by 1 base, with 15 bases between. Germline V gene sequence: CDR1 SGHAT, CDR2 FQDESV (reference sequence). The CDR3 nucleotides read TGTGCCAGCAGCCGGAGCGGGGGGAGGAGCAATCAGCCCCAGCATTTT. It codes for CASSRSGGRSNQPQHF.

This CDR3 is CASSLEGASYGYTF. The DNA of the CDR3 is TGTGCCAGCAGTTTAGAGGGGGCGAGCTATGGCTACACCTTC. The chain recombines TRBV28 with TRBJ1-2; 7 bases line up with TRBD1. The V gene's germline CDR1 is MDHEN and CDR2 SYDVKM. This CDR3 has 14 amino acids. V trimming: 2 bases; J trimming: 4 bases; junction bases outside the gene matches: 4.

V and J are TRBV6-6 and TRBJ2-7; D possibly corresponds to TRBD2 (5 bases). Trimming pared 0 bases from V and 4 bases from J, leaving 13 bases between. The germline V gene encodes CDR1 MNHNY and CDR2 SVGAGI (reference sequence). The length of the CDR3 is 15 residues. CDR3 sequence reads: CASSYSIPGTYEQYF. CDR3 DNA sequence: TGTGCCAGCAGTTACTCGATCCCGGGAACTTACGAGCAGTACTTC.

The V gene is TRBV6-1, the J gene TRBJ1-3; TRBD1 is a possible D gene (5 bases). The germline CDR1 and CDR2 sequences are MNHNS and SASEGT. The length of the CDR3 is 15 residues. The V end was cut by 8 bases, the J end by 4 bases, with 18 bases between. CDR3: CASWDGGGKGNTIYF. Written as DNA, the CDR3 is TGTGCCAGCTGGGATGGGGGGGGAAAAGGAAACACCATATATTTT.

The chain recombines TRBV7-8 with TRBJ2-1; 11 bases match TRBD2. The germline V gene encodes CDR1 SGHVS and CDR2 FQNEAQ. The CDR3 runs to 16 residues. J gave up 7 bases and V 3 bases, and 8 bases lay outside the gene matches. Written as DNA, the CDR3 is TGTGCCAGCAGCTTTTCTGTACTAGCGGGAGTTAATGAGCAGTTCTTC. Amino acids: CASSFSVLAGVNEQFF.

The chain has TRBV2 and TRBJ2-5; 9 bases fit TRBD1. The CDR3 sequence is 17 residues long. Germline CDR1 SNHLY, CDR2 FYNNEI. J gave up 4 bases and V 5 bases, and 14 bases lay outside the gene matches. The CDR3 sequence is CASSYPGQGHLGETQYF. The CDR3 DNA follows: TGTGCCAGCAGTTATCCGGGACAGGGTCACTTGGGAGAGACCCAGTACTTC.